This T cell receptor beta chain was identified in a study of cytomegalovirus exposure and HLA in healthy donors. Note on this clone: What it binds is unknown.

Germline-derived CDR1 and CDR2 are WNHNN and SYGVQD (reference sequence). The trim removed 2 bases at V and 4 bases at J, leaving 8 bases unmatched. This CDR3 contains 16 residues. Points from the study as a whole: Versus the roughly 700-donor mean, an Asian-associated ancestry cluster reportedly showed fewer N-insertions in a later analysis.

Primers for the PCR totalled 60 Vbeta and 13 Jbeta. Generated by immunoSEQ multiplex PCR, the TCRdb table keeps only in-frame clones and is missing some. This sample has 150,000 to 200,000 clones, with about 86% found just once. This chain joins TRBV10-1 and TRBJ2-1; 7 nucleotides match TRBD1. The TCR sequence derives from a man aged 35 to 55 in good health and CMV-seropositive. What was sequenced was PBMCs. For the CDR3, the DNA is TGCGCCAGCAGTGAGGAACCGGGGACAGATTACAATGAGCAGTTCTTC. Protein product: CASSEEPGTDYNEQFF.